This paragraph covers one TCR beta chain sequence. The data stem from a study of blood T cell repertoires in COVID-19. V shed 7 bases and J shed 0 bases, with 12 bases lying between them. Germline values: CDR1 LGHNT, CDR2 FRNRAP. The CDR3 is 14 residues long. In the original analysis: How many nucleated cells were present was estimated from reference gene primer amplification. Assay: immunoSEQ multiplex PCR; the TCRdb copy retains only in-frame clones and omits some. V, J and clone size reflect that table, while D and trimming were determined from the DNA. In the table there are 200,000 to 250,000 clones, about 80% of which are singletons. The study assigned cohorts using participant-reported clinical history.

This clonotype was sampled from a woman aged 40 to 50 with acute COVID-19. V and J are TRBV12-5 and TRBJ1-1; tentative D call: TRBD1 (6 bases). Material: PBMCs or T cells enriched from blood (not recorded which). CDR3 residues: CASAQGIMNTEAFF. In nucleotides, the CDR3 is TGTGCTAGTGCACAGGGTATCATGAACACTGAAGCTTTCTTT.